This T cell receptor beta chain was observed in a study of Graves' ophthalmopathy and Graves' hyperthyroidism. The study's findings and limits: Also, most clonotypes expanded in the thyroid above 0.001 frequency appeared in blood. This model predicted ophthalmopathy progression (sensitivity approximately 68%, specificity 72% to 85%).

A remark on this clonotype: Its antigen is unidentified.

Lactation, pregnancy, uncontrolled infections and other autoimmune diseases were all grounds for excluding patients. CDR3 regions of TCR beta were amplified from RNA transcripts. RT-PCR in the first round used HTBI primers; a second-round multiplex PCR followed. MiXCR, run by TCRdb on the multiplex PCR reads, gives a single entry per CDR3 protein. The table lists under 200,000 distinct CDR3 sequences, less than 45% of them singletons. This CDR3 comprises 12 residues. CDR1 and CDR2 from the germline V gene are KGHDR and SFDVKD. The chain joins TRBV24-1 to TRBJ2-5; 10 bases match TRBD1. The sample comprised peripheral blood. The clonotype comes from a woman aged 40-49 years with Graves' ophthalmopathy. The CDR3 spells CAGQGEIKTQYF. The CDR3 DNA reads TGTGCTGGACAGGGGGAAATTAAGACCCAGTACTTC.